What follows is one T cell receptor beta chain and its context. Its cognate antigen is unknown. This record belongs to a study of CD8+CD57+ T cells in acquired aplastic anemia. On the study more broadly: DNA from sorted CD4+ and CD8+ cells averaged approximately 2.9 ug. General study points: No significant difference in CD8+ Simpson's diversity was found between patients and controls. Shared by patients and controls, some 29 CD8+ CDR3s were abundant in patients.

Genomic DNA, serving as template, underwent TCR beta VDJ and CDR3 profiling. TCRdb analysed the reads with MiXCR anew, one entry per CDR3 protein. The sample records 95,000 to 150,000 distinct CDR3 sequences, under 60% being singletons. Sequencing was done on patients that had shown CD8+CD57+ cell expansion by flow cytometry. Blood was sampled before the patients had received any therapy. Germline values: CDR1 SGHVS, CDR2 FQNEAQ. Trimming shortened V by 5 bases and J by 4 bases, and 11 bases separated the two germline ends. The CDR3 runs to 13 residues. The sequenced sample was sorted CD4+, CD8+, or CD8+CD57+ T cells (not recorded which) from PBMCs. This sequence was found in a human donor with aplastic anemia. The chain links TRBV7-8 to TRBJ1-1, with D perhaps matching TRBD1 (6 bases). In DNA form, the CDR3 reads TGTGCCAGCAGCCCTACAGGGACCACTGAAGCTTTCTTT. Amino acids: CASSPTGTTEAFF.